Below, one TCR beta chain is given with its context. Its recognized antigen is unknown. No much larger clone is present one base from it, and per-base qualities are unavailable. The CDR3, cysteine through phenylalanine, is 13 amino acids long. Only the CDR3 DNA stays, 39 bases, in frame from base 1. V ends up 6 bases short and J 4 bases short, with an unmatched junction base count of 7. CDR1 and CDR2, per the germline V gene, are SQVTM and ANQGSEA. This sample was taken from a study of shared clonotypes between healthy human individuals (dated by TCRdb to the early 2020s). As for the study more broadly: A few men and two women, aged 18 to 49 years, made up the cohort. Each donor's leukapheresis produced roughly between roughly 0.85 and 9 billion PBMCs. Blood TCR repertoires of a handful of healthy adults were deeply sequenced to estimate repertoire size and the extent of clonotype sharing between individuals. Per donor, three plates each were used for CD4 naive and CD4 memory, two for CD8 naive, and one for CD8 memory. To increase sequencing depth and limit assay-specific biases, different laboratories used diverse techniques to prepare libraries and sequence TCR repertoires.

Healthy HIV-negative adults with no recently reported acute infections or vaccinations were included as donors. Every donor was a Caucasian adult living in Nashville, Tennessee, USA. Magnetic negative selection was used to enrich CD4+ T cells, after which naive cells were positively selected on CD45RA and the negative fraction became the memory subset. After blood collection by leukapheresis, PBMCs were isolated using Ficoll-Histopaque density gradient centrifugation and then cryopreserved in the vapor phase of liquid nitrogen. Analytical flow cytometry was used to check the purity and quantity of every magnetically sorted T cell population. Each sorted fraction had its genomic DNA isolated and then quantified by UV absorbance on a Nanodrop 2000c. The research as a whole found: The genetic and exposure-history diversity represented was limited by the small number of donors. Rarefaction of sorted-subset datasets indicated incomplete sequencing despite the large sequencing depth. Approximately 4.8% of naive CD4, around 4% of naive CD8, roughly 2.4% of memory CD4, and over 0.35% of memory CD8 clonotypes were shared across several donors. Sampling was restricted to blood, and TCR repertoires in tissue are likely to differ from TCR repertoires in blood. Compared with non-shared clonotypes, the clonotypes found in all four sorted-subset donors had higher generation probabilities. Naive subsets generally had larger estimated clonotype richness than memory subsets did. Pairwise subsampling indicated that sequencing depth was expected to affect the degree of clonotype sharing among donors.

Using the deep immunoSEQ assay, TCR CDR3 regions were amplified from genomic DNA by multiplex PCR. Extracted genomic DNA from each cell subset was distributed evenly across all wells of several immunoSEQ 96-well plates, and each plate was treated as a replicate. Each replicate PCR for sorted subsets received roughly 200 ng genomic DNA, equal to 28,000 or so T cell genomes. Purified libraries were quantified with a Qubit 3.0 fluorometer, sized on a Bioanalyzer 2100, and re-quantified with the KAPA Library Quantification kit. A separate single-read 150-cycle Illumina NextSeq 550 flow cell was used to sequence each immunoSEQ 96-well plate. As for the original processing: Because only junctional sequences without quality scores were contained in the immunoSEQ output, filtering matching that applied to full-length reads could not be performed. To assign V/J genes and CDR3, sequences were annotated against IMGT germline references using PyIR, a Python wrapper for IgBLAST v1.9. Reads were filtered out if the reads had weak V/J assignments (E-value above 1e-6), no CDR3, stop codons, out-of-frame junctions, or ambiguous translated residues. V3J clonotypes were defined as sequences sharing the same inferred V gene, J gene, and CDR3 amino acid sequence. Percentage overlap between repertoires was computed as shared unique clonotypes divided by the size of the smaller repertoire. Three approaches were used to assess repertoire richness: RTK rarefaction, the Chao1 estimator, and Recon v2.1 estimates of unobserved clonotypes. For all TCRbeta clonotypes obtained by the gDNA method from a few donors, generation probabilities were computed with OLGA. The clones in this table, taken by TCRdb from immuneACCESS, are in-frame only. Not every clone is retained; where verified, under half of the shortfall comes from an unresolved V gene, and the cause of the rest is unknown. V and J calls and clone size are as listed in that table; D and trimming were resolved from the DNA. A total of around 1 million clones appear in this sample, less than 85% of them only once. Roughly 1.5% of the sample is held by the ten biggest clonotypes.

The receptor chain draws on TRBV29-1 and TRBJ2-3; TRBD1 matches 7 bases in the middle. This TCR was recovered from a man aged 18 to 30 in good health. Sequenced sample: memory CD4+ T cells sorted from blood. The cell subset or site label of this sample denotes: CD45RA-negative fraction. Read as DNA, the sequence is TGCAGCGTCTCAAGGGGGCGGGCAGATACGCAGTATTTT. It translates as CSVSRGRADTQYF.